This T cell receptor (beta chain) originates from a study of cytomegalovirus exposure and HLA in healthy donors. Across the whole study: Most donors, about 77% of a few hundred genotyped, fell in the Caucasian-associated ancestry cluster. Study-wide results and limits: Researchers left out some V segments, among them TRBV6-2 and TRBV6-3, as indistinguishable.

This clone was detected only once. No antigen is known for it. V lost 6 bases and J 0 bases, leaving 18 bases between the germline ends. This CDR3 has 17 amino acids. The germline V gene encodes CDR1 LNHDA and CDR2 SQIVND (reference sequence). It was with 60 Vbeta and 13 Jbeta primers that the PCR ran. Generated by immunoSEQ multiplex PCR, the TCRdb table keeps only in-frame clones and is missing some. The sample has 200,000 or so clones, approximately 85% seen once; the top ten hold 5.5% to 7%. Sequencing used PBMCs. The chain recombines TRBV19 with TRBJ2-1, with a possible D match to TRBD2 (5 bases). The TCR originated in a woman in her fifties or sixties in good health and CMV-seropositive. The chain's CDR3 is CASRQLGSPSSYNEQFF. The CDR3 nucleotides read TGTGCCAGTAGGCAACTTGGGAGCCCAAGCTCCTACAATGAGCAGTTCTTC.